One and the same sample provided the 9 T cell receptor beta chains below, sequenced in a study of cytomegalovirus exposure and HLA in healthy donors. Sequenced by immunoSEQ multiplex PCR; TCRdb stores in-frame clones only, minus some. Among approximately 200,000 clones, roughly 80% were seen once, and the ten largest hold about 7%. Sequenced material: PBMCs. These receptors were taken from a man younger than 30 in good health and CMV-seropositive.

The CDR3 is CASSSDRLGGTEAFF. In nucleotides, the CDR3 is TGTGCCAGCAGCAGCGACAGACTGGGGGGCACTGAAGCTTTCTTT. The chain combines TRBV9 with TRBJ1-1; perhaps TRBD1 as D (5 bases). V was shortened by 4 bases and J by 4 bases, with 17 bases between the two germline ends. Germline CDR1 and CDR2: SGDLS and YYNGEE. This CDR3 has 15 residues.

On this clone: At one end the junction does not follow the germline gene, possibly because of a read error. J is TRBJ2-7 and V is TRBV19, with D maybe TRBD1 (7 bases). Germline CDR1 and CDR2: LNHDA and SQIVND (reference sequence). This CDR3 spans 11 amino acids. In DNA, the CDR3 is TGTGCCAGTCGATTCGGGGGACAGATGTCTTTC. Translated, it gives CASRFGGQMSF.

V gene TRBV27 combines with J gene TRBJ1-4; 10 nucleotides agree with TRBD1. V lost 4 bases, J lost 7 bases, and 9 bases stayed unmatched. The CDR3 spans 16 residues. Germline assignment: CDR1 MNHEY and CDR2 SMNVEV (reference sequence). DNA for the CDR3: TGTGCCAGCAGTTCATCCGACAGGGGGCGCCGTGAAAAACTGTTTTTT. Its translation is CASSSSDRGRREKLFF.

The chain is built from TRBV14 and TRBJ2-7; TRBD2 matches at 11 bases. CDR3 length: 15 amino acids. CDR1 and CDR2 (germline): SGHDN, FVKESK. Trimming removed 3 bases from V and 6 bases from J; junction bases left unmatched: 7. CDR3 protein: CASSQGLAVWGEQYF. As DNA, the CDR3 is TGTGCCAGCAGCCAGGGACTAGCGGTCTGGGGCGAGCAGTACTTC.

CDR3 sequence reads: CASSVGGREGQPQHF. The CDR3 region has the DNA TGTGCCAGCAGCGTAGGAGGCAGGGAGGGCCAGCCCCAGCATTTT. This chain uses TRBV9 with TRBJ1-5; a possible D gene is TRBD1 (5 bases). The V end lost 0 bases, the J end lost 7 bases, and 14 bases lay between the germline ends. Germline-derived CDR1 and CDR2 are SGDLS and YYNGEE. The CDR3 contains 15 residues.

The sample holds one count of this clone. The chain has TRBV27 and TRBJ2-7; the match to TRBD1 covers 8 bases. The ends lost 7 bases at V and 10 bases at J; junction bases unmatched: 12. This CDR3 region has 13 residues. Germline V gene data show CDR1 as MNHEY and CDR2 as SMNVEV (reference sequence). CDR3 in amino acids: CASTLTGDGDQYF. The CDR3 nucleotides are TGTGCCAGCACCTTGACAGGGGATGGCGATCAGTACTTC.

The gene calls are TRBV28 and TRBJ2-7; 8 bases agree with TRBD2. Looked up from germline, CDR1 is MDHEN and CDR2 is SYDVKM. Trimming at V came to 2 bases and at J to 4 bases, leaving 7 bases not matched to a gene. The CDR3 consists of 15 residues. Here the CDR3 DNA reads TGTGCCAGCAGTTTAAATAGCGGGATATTATACGAGCAGTACTTC. This codes for CASSLNSGILYEQYF.

The chain recombines TRBV28 with TRBJ2-7; a weak D match, TRBD1 (5 bases). V lost 5 bases and J 6 bases, leaving 26 bases between the germline ends. The CDR3 loop spans 17 amino acids. CDR1 is MDHEN and CDR2 is SYDVKM in the germline V gene. CDR3 residues: CASSPPRRQPFSPEQYF. CDR3 DNA sequence: TGTGCCAGCAGTCCCCCTCGTCGACAGCCATTCTCACCCGAGCAGTACTTC.

This sequence joins TRBV6-5 and TRBJ1-5, with no clear D. Germline V gene data show CDR1 as MNHEY and CDR2 as SVGAGI. Between the trimmed V and J ends, which lost 4 bases and 9 bases, there was a span of 13 bases. This CDR3 is 13 amino acids long. CDR3 residues: CASSSLPMRPQHF. CDR3 DNA sequence: TGTGCCAGCAGTTCCCTACCAATGCGGCCCCAGCATTTT.